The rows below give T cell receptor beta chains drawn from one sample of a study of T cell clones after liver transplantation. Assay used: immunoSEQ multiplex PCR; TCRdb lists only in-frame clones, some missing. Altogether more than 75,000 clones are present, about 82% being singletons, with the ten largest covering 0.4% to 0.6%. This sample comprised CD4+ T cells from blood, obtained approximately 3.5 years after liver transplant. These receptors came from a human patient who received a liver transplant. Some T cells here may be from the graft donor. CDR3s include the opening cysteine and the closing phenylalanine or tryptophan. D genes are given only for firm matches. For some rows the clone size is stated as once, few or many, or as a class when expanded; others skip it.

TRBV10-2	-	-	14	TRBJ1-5	TGCGCCAGCAGTTTACAGCTAGGGGGTCAGCCCCAGCATTTT	CASSLQLGGQPQHF
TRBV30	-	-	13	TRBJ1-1	TGTGCCTGGAGTCGTGAGTTGAACACTGAAGCTTTCTTT	CAWSRELNTEAFF
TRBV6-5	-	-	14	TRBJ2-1	TGTGCCAGCAGTTACTCCTCGGGGATGAGGGAGCAGTTCTTC	CASSYSSGMREQFF
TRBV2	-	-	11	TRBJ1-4	TGTGCCAGCAGTGAATCTGTGGTACTGTTTTTT	CASSESVVLFF
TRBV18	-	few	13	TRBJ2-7	TGTGCCAGCTCACCTCAGGGGCGCTACGAGCAGTACTTC	CASSPQGRYEQYF
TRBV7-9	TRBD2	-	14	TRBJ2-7	TGTGCCAGCAGCTTTTTCCCCCCGGGAGGGCCAGGGTACTTC	CASSFFPPGGPGYF
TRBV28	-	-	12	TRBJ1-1	TGTGCCAGCAAGGGGAGTGATCTTCGAGCTTTCTTT	CASKGSDLRAFF
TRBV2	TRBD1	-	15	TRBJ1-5	TGTGCCAGCAGCCGAGACAGGGGGAGTGGACAGCCCCAGCATTTT	CASSRDRGSGQPQHF
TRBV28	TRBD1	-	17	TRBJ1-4	TGTGCCAGCAGTTTATGGGGCCAGGGGGCAGCTAATGAAAAACTGTTTTTT	CASSLWGQGAANEKLFF
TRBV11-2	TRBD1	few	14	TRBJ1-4	TGTGCCAGCAGCCCCCGGGGGACAGTTGAAAAACTGTTTTTT	CASSPRGTVEKLFF
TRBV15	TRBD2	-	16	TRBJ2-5	TGTGCCACCAGCAGAGATCGGGCTAGCGGGAGTGAGACCCAGTACTTC	CATSRDRASGSETQYF
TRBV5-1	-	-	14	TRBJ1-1	TGCGCCAGCAGCTTGCTTACGGTGAACACTGAAGCTTTCTTT	CASSLLTVNTEAFF
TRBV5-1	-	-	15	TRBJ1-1	TGCGCCAGCAGCTTGTTGGCCTCAAGGGAAATTGAAGCTTTCTTT	CASSLLASREIEAFF
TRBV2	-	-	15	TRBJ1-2	TGTGCCAGCAAGTTCGGGATCTTGGCGCACTATGGCTACACCTTC	CASKFGILAHYGYTF
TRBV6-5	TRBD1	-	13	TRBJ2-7	TGTGCCAGCAGAACCGGGACAGGTCGTGAGCAGTACTTC	CASRTGTGREQYF
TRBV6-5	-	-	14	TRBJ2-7	TGTGCCAGCTCCTACCGTCGTAGGGCCTACGAGCAGTACTTC	CASSYRRRAYEQYF
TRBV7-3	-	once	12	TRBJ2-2	TGTGCCAGCGGGGCAAACACCGGGGAGCTGTTTTTT	CASGANTGELFF
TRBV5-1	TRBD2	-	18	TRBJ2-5	TGCGCCAGCAGCCAGGGACGAAGACTAGCGGGGGCTCAAGAGACCCAGTACTTC	CASSQGRRLAGAQETQYF
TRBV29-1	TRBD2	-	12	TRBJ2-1	TGCAGCGTCGGGGGGGGCCTCCTGGGTCAGTTCTTC	CSVGGGLLGQFF
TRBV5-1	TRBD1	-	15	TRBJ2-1	TGCGCCAGCAGTTCTATGGACAGGGGGGGTGATGAGCAGTTCTTC	CASSSMDRGGDEQFF
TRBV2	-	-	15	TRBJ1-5	TGTGCCAGCAGTTATTCCGGGCCCCCTAATCAGCCCCAGCATTTT	CASSYSGPPNQPQHF
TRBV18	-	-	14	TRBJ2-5	TGTGCCAGCTCACCATTAGCGGTCCAAGAGACCCAGTACTTC	CASSPLAVQETQYF
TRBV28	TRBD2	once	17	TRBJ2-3	TGTGCCAGCAGTTTTGGCGGACTAGCGGGGCCCCCCCGCGGGCAGTATTTT	CASSFGGLAGPPRGQYF
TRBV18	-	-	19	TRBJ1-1	TGTGCCAGCTCACCCCGATCCTTGCAGGGAGGGTCCTATAGCACTGAAGCTTTCTTT	CASSPRSLQGGSYSTEAFF
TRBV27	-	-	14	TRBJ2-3	TGTGCCAGCAGTTTATATTCTAGCGCTAATACGCAGTATTTT	CASSLYSSANTQYF
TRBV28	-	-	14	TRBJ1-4	TGTGCCAGCAGTTTACAAGGGTATCGTGAAAAACTGTTTTTT	CASSLQGYREKLFF
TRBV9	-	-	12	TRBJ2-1	TGTGCCAGCAGCCTGGTATACAATGAGCAGTTCTTC	CASSLVYNEQFF
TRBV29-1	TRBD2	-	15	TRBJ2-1	TGCAGCGTTGCGGGACTAGCGGCTACGGGGGATGAGCAGTTCTTC	CSVAGLAATGDEQFF
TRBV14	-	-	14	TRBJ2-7	TGTGCCAGCAGCCAGAGCCAAGTATCCTACGAGCAGTACTTC	CASSQSQVSYEQYF
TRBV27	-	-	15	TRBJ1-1	TGTGCCAGCAGTTTATTGGGTCAGGGATCCACTGAAGCTTTCTTT	CASSLLGQGSTEAFF
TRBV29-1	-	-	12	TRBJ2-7	TGCAGCGTTGATCATTTGCAGGGCGAGCAGTACTTC	CSVDHLQGEQYF
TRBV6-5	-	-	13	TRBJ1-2	TGTGCCAGCAGTTCACGCGGGACACCGGGCTACACCTTC	CASSSRGTPGYTF
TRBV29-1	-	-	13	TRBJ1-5	TGCAGCGTTGAAGCGGGGAACAATCAGCCCCAGCATTTT	CSVEAGNNQPQHF
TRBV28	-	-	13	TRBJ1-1	TGTGCCAGCAGTTTGTGGGGAAACACTGAAGCTTTCTTT	CASSLWGNTEAFF
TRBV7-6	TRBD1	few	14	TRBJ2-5	TGTGCCAGCAGCTCCGGGACAGCCCGCGAGACCCAGTACTTC	CASSSGTARETQYF
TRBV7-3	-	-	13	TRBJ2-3	TGTGCCAGCAGCTCCCTGACCAGGAGCAAGCAGTATTTT	CASSSLTRSKQYF
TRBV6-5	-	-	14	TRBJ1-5	TGTGCCAGCAGCCGGGGGGGGATCAATCAGCCCCAGCATTTT	CASSRGGINQPQHF